The TCR beta chain under discussion was sequenced for a study of T cells after yellow fever vaccination. A universal primer site and UMIs were added as TCR cDNA was made by 5'RACE template switching. One entry per CDR3 protein, called by TCRdb with MiXCR from the 5' RACE reads. The table lists some 120,000 distinct CDR3 sequences, around 15% of them singletons. Study-wide points: The study found a weaker secondary response that peaked faster, day 5 versus 15. The presence of abundant clonotypes contaminating from the bulk population was possible in FACS-sorted repertoires. After the booster, 95% to 98% of CD4 and 88% of CD8 primary-response clones were re-detected.

This clonotype was counted only a few times. Its antigen remains unknown. Trimming shortened V by 4 bases and J by 4 bases, and 9 bases separated the two germline ends. The CDR3 has 13 amino acids. Germline V gene sequence: CDR1 LNHDA, CDR2 SQIVND (reference sequence). The J gene is TRBJ2-3, the V gene TRBV19; D is possibly TRBD1 (6 bases). The receptor was isolated from a man between 18 and 29 years old who received the YFV17D yellow fever vaccine. Sample: CD8+ T cells sorted from PBMCs, taken 5 days after the yellow fever booster vaccination. The CDR3 is CASSTRGADTQYF. The CDR3 nucleotides read TGTGCCAGTAGTACCAGGGGTGCAGATACGCAGTATTTT.